One and the same sample provided the 24 T cell receptor beta chains below, sequenced in a study of T cells after yellow fever vaccination. TCRdb reprocessed the 5' RACE reads via MiXCR and lists one record per CDR3 protein. The table shows 400,000 or so distinct CDR3 sequences, with around 10% occurring only once. The sample in question was PBMCs, obtained on the day of the first yellow fever vaccination. The receptor set was obtained from a man younger than 30 who received the YFV17D yellow fever vaccine.

The genes are TRBV12-3 or TRBV12-4 and TRBJ2-1; D not certain. Trimming removed 3 bases from V and 8 bases from J, with 5 bases in between. The CDR3 length is 11 residues. CDR3 region: CASSFWDEQFF. The CDR3 DNA reads as TGTGCCAGCAGTTTTTGGGATGAGCAGTTCTTC.

The chain uses TRBV3-1 and TRBJ1-1; D is uncertain. The V gene's germline CDR1 is LGHDT and CDR2 YNNKEL (reference sequence). The ends were cut back, 1 base at V and 2 bases at J, with 8 bases in the middle. The CDR3 consists of 14 residues. The CDR3 is CASSQAASNTEAFF. As DNA, the CDR3 is TGTGCCAGCAGCCAAGCCGCCTCTAACACTGAAGCTTTCTTT.

In this sample, this clonotype turned up many times. The V call is TRBV5-5, the J call TRBJ1-2; the match to TRBD1 covers 7 bases. This CDR3 is 14 amino acids long. J lost 2 bases, V lost 4 bases, and 5 bases had no gene match. Germline values: CDR1 SGHKS, CDR2 YYEKEE (reference sequence). The CDR3 region is CASSPGDSNYGYTF. Here the CDR3 DNA reads TGTGCCAGCAGCCCGGGGGACAGCAACTATGGCTACACCTTC.

This clonotype was detected many times. V and J are TRBV27 and TRBJ2-2; D gene ambiguous. The germline V gene encodes CDR1 MNHEY and CDR2 SMNVEV (reference sequence). Trimming removed 7 bases from V and 0 bases from J, with 15 bases in between. This CDR3 has 16 amino acids. The CDR3 sequence is CASTSFKYTNTGELFF. The CDR3 DNA sequence: TGTGCCAGCACCTCCTTTAAGTACACGAACACCGGGGAGCTGTTTTTT.

The CDR3 sequence: CASSARQGPYEQYF. The CDR3, as DNA: TGCGCCAGCAGCGCGCGACAGGGGCCGTACGAGCAGTACTTC. The chain carries TRBV5-1 and TRBJ2-7, with 8 bases matching TRBD1. Trimming removed 4 bases from V and 4 bases from J; junction bases left unmatched: 7. The V gene's germline CDR1 is SGHRS and CDR2 YFSETQ. The CDR3 totals 14 residues. Based on the CDR3 plus reference TRBV5-1 and TRBJ2-7, the full variable domain is KAGVTQTPRYLIKTRGQQVTLSCSPISGHRSVSWYQQTPGQGLQFLFEYFSETQRNKGNFPGRFSGRQFSNSRSEMNVSTLELGDSALYLCASSARQGPYEQYFGPGTRLTVT.

The chain couples TRBV9 to TRBJ2-3; 7 bases fit TRBD1. The germline CDR1 and CDR2 sequences are SGDLS and YYNGEE. The CDR3 runs 15 residues. Trimming cost V 4 bases and J 2 bases; bases outside gene matches: 7. The CDR3 here is CASSFRDRVTDTQYF. CDR3 DNA sequence: TGTGCCAGCAGCTTCCGGGACAGAGTCACAGATACGCAGTATTTT.

This clonotype was recorded a few times. The V gene is TRBV5-1, the J gene TRBJ2-3, with TRBD1 as a possible D gene (6 bases). The CDR3 covers 18 residues. Trimming stripped 0 bases from V and 5 bases from J, with 22 bases between. Germline V gene sequence: CDR1 SGHRS, CDR2 YFSETQ. CDR3 loop: CASSLGNNIRQDRDTQYF. CDR3 DNA sequence: TGCGCCAGCAGCTTGGGGAATAATATCCGCCAGGACAGAGATACGCAGTATTTT.

This clonotype was seen ten or more times. This rearrangement joins TRBV5-1 to TRBJ1-5; D unresolved. The V and J ends lost 0 bases and 5 bases respectively, with 9 bases between them. Looked up from germline, CDR1 is SGHRS and CDR2 is YFSETQ. This CDR3 is 14 amino acids long. The CDR3, as DNA: TGCGCCAGCAGCTTGGAAGGGTTCGATCAGCCCCAGCATTTT. This encodes CASSLEGFDQPQHF.

Only a few counts were recorded for this clonotype. V usage is TRBV6-5 and J usage is TRBJ1-1; maybe TRBD1 (6 bases). Trimming cost V 2 bases and J 4 bases, with 20 bases left between them. The CDR3 is 17 amino acids. Germline V gene lookup returns CDR1 MNHEY and CDR2 SVGAGI. The CDR3 loop is CASSYRGGASLGTEAFF. Written as DNA, the CDR3 is TGTGCCAGCAGTTACCGGGGGGGGGCCTCTCTCGGCACTGAAGCTTTCTTT.

The table lists this clonotype with a few counts. CDR3 nucleotide sequence: TGTGCCTGGAGCTCGGGGAGTTCCTACGAGCAGTACTTC. Amino acid sequence: CAWSSGSSYEQYF. The rearrangement links TRBV30 to TRBJ2-7, with D possibly TRBD2 on 5 matching bases. Per germline, CDR1 GTSNPN and CDR2 SVGIG (reference sequence). Trimming stripped 3 bases from V and 1 base from J, with 10 bases between. The CDR3 totals 13 residues.

The chain recombines TRBV4-2 with TRBJ1-2; possible D gene TRBD1, 5 bases. This CDR3 contains 15 residues. The germline gives CDR1 LGHNA, CDR2 YNFKEQ. The V end lost 0 bases, the J end lost 8 bases, and 16 bases lay between the germline ends. The CDR3 loop is CASSQDGEGWGGYTF. Here the CDR3 DNA reads TGTGCCAGCAGCCAAGATGGGGAAGGTTGGGGGGGCTACACCTTC.

There are a few counts of this clonotype. The chain couples TRBV15 to TRBJ1-2; the D is unclear. From germline, CDR1 is LNHNV and CDR2 YYDKDF (reference sequence). Deletions cut 0 bases from V and 7 bases from J, with 6 bases between. The CDR3 extends over 12 amino acids. The DNA of the CDR3 is TGTGCCACCAGCAGAGAAGGCTTTGGCTACACCTTC. It specifies CATSREGFGYTF.

This clonotype was counted only a few times. The J gene is TRBJ1-2, the V gene TRBV12-3 or TRBV12-4; D gene ambiguous. The V end lost 4 bases, the J end lost 3 bases, and 12 bases lay between the germline ends. This CDR3 is built from 14 residues. The chain's CDR3 is CASSSPDEYYGYTF. CDR3 nucleotide sequence: TGTGCCAGCAGTTCTCCGGACGAATACTATGGCTACACCTTC.

In this sample, this clonotype turned up a few times. V is TRBV7-9 and J is TRBJ1-1, with no clear D. Germline V gives CDR1 SEHNR, CDR2 FQNEAQ (reference sequence). The CDR3 sequence is 17 residues long. The V end was cut by 5 bases, the J end by 2 bases, with 21 bases between. The CDR3 is CASSIPSASTGNTEAFF. The CDR3 nucleotides are TGTGCCAGCAGCATCCCATCGGCGTCTACGGGAAACACTGAAGCTTTCTTT.

The table lists this clonotype with a few counts. The CDR3 DNA follows: TGTGCCAGCAGTTGGGGGAGAGATACGCAGTATTTT. This sequence encodes CASSWGRDTQYF. The V call is TRBV12-3 or TRBV12-4, the J call TRBJ2-3, with D perhaps matching TRBD1 or TRBD2 (5 bases each). V was pared by 4 bases and J by 5 bases, with 7 bases between. The CDR3 totals 12 residues.

The chain uses TRBV9 and TRBJ2-1, with 8 bases fitting TRBD1. With V trimmed by 4 bases and J by 5 bases, 8 bases remained unmatched. The V gene's germline CDR1 is SGDLS and CDR2 YYNGEE. This CDR3 has 15 amino acids. CDR3 nucleotide sequence: TGTGCCAGCAGCCCCCAGACAGGGGATCACAATGAGCAGTTCTTC. Translating gives CASSPQTGDHNEQFF. Based on the CDR3 plus reference TRBV9 and TRBJ2-1, the full variable domain is DSGVTQTPKHLITATGQRVTLRCSPRSGDLSVYWYQQSLDQGLQFLIQYYNGEERAKGNILERFSAQQFPDLHSELNLSSLELGDSALYFCASSPQTGDHNEQFFGPGTRLTVL.

The chain combines TRBV9 with TRBJ2-7, with D perhaps matching TRBD1 (5 bases). The V gene lost 0 bases and the J gene lost 4 bases, with 11 bases spanning the gap. The CDR3 consists of 14 residues. The germline gives CDR1 SGDLS, CDR2 YYNGEE. The CDR3 loop reads CASSVGGGMYEQYF. CDR3 bases: TGTGCCAGCAGCGTAGGGGGCGGTATGTACGAGCAGTACTTC.

The chain joins TRBV20-1 to TRBJ2-1; TRBD2 agrees at 8 bases. CDR3 size: 17 residues. CDR1 and CDR2 from the germline V gene are DFQATT and SNEGSKA (reference sequence). V trimming: 3 bases; J trimming: 4 bases; junction bases outside the gene matches: 14. CDR3 region: CSASAPIRGGAYNEQFF. The CDR3 coding sequence is TGCAGTGCTAGTGCCCCAATCCGGGGGGGCGCGTACAATGAGCAGTTCTTC.

The chain is built from TRBV6-2 or TRBV6-3 and TRBJ1-3; no clear D gene. CDR3 length equals 15 residues. The ends were cut back, 6 bases at V and 0 bases at J, with 12 bases in the middle. Germline lookup yields CDR1 MNHEY and CDR2 SVGEGT. This CDR3 reads CASRSGRISGNTIYF. The DNA of the CDR3 is TGTGCCAGCAGATCAGGCCGAATCTCTGGAAACACCATATATTTT.

This clonotype was observed a handful of times. This rearrangement joins TRBV7-2 to TRBJ2-3, with 14 positions matching TRBD2. J gave up 0 bases and V 5 bases, and 4 bases lay outside the gene matches. This CDR3 has 17 residues. Germline CDR1 SGHTA, CDR2 FQGNSA. CDR3 loop: CASSIGLAGGSTDTQYF. The CDR3, as DNA: TGTGCCAGCAGCATAGGACTAGCGGGGGGTAGCACAGATACGCAGTATTTT.

The V gene is TRBV7-2, the J gene TRBJ2-5; the D gene is possibly TRBD2 (6 bases). Trimming pared 8 bases from V and 9 bases from J, leaving 19 bases between. Germline V gene data show CDR1 as SGHTA and CDR2 as FQGNSA. This CDR3 spans 13 amino acids. The CDR3 sequence is CASGPGGGGAQYF. In DNA form, the CDR3 reads TGTGCCAGCGGCCCCGGAGGCGGAGGGGCCCAGTACTTC.

V usage is TRBV4-1 and J usage is TRBJ1-3, with no clear D. Trimming removed 1 base from V and 0 bases from J, with 10 bases in between. Germline assignment: CDR1 MGHRA and CDR2 YSYEKL. This CDR3 spans 16 amino acids. The CDR3 DNA is TGCGCCAGCAGCCAAGTCGGGCGAGCCTCTGGAAACACCATATATTTT. Translated, it gives CASSQVGRASGNTIYF.

Ten or more counts support this clonotype. The J gene is TRBJ2-5, the V gene TRBV29-1, with D perhaps matching TRBD2 (6 bases). Trimming took 4 bases from V and 5 from J, leaving 14 bases between them. Germline V gives CDR1 SQVTM, CDR2 ANQGSEA. CDR3 length equals 13 residues. This chain's CDR3 is CSVVEGRVETQYF. The CDR3, as DNA: TGCAGCGTTGTGGAGGGTAGGGTCGAGACCCAGTACTTC.

In this sample, this clonotype turned up a few times. CDR3 loop: CASSLWQGGGGYTF. The CDR3 DNA sequence: TGTGCCAGCAGTTTATGGCAGGGGGGAGGTGGCTACACCTTC. The chain joins TRBV12-3 or TRBV12-4 to TRBJ1-2; 7 bases line up with TRBD1. V gave up 2 bases and J gave up 7 bases; unmatched junction bases: 7. This CDR3 region has 14 residues.